This T cell receptor beta chain was observed in a study of cytomegalovirus exposure and HLA in healthy donors. General study points: Excluded: some indistinguishable V segments such as TRBV6-2 and TRBV6-3.

Germline assignment: CDR1 MNHEY and CDR2 SMNVEV (reference sequence). V lost 5 bases and J 5 bases, leaving 15 bases between the germline ends. This CDR3 comprises 14 residues. PCR amplification relied on 60 Vbeta primers (plus 13 Jbeta primers). Sequencing was performed with immunoSEQ multiplex PCR; in TCRdb, only in-frame clones are kept and a portion is missing. The sample shows fewer than 150,000 clones, 60% to 75% of them seen only once. About this clone itself: Antigen: not known.

The sequencing input was PBMCs. The sequence was obtained from a woman aged 50 to 65 in good health and CMV-seropositive. The chain joins TRBV27 to TRBJ2-5; D gene ambiguous. CDR3 in amino acids: CASSRMPSRETQYF. CDR3 sequence (DNA): TGTGCCAGCAGTAGAATGCCCTCCCGGGAGACCCAGTACTTC.